The 16 T cell receptor beta chains reported below all come from one sample, sequenced in a study of T cells in Graves' hyperthyroidism and ophthalmopathy. From RNA transcripts, TCR beta CDR3 regions were amplified. First-round RT-PCR with HTBI primers amplified the TCR CDR3 region. Using its own MiXCR run on the multiplex PCR reads, TCRdb lists one record per CDR3 protein. The table lists roughly 500,000 distinct CDR3 sequences, more than 45% of them singletons. Specimen: peripheral blood or thyroid tissue (not recorded which). Every receptor here comes from an adult woman with Graves' disease, either hyperthyroidism or ophthalmopathy (not recorded which).

This clonotype came up many times. This rearrangement joins TRBV7-9 to TRBJ1-2, with D uncertain. The CDR3 loop spans 13 amino acids. Per the germline V gene, CDR1 is SEHNR and CDR2 is FQNEAQ (reference sequence). The V and J ends lost 5 bases and 2 bases respectively, with 9 bases between them. The CDR3 is CASSAGSNYGYTF. The CDR3, as DNA: TGTGCCAGCAGCGCCGGGTCCAACTATGGCTACACCTTC. The full variable domain, its missing parts supplied by reference TRBV7-9 and TRBJ1-2, is DTGVSQNPRHKITKRGQNVTFRCDPISEHNRLYWYRQTLGQGPEFLTYFQNEAQLEKSRLLSDRFSAERPKGSFSTLEIQRTEQGDSAMYLCASSAGSNYGYTFGSGTRLTVV.

This clonotype occurred many times. This chain connects TRBV5-1 to TRBJ2-7; D not resolved. CDR3 size: 13 residues. Germline V gene sequence: CDR1 SGHRS, CDR2 YFSETQ. Deletions cut 0 bases from V and 6 bases from J, with 10 bases between. CDR3 sequence: CASSLGGRGEQYF. The CDR3 region has the DNA TGCGCCAGCAGCTTGGGTGGCCGAGGCGAGCAGTACTTC.

The V gene is TRBV5-1, the J gene TRBJ1-1; a weak D match, TRBD1 (5 bases). CDR1 and CDR2 from the germline V gene are SGHRS and YFSETQ. The CDR3 contains 13 residues. V dropped 3 bases and J dropped 5 bases, with 11 bases sitting between them. The CDR3 protein is CASSSGAETEAFF. The CDR3 DNA sequence: TGCGCCAGCAGCTCTGGGGCGGAGACTGAAGCTTTCTTT.

This clonotype has a count of ten or more. The chain couples TRBV6-5 to TRBJ2-7; 11 bases map to TRBD1. Germline loops: CDR1 MNHEY, CDR2 SVGAGI. This CDR3 has 14 amino acids. With 6 bases clipped from V and 2 bases from J, the junction kept 3 bases outside the gene matches. As DNA, the CDR3 is TGTGCCAGCAGGAAGGGACAGGGGGCCTACGAGCAGTACTTC. Protein: CASRKGQGAYEQYF.

This chain joins TRBV20-1 and TRBJ2-3; 13 positions match TRBD2. V was pared by 6 bases and J by 3 bases, with 9 bases of the junction left unmatched. The CDR3 sequence is 16 residues long. Germline assignment: CDR1 DFQATT and CDR2 SNEGSKA (reference sequence). In nucleotides, the CDR3 is TGCAGTGCAGCCCGGGGGACTAGCGGGACTACAGATACGCAGTATTTT. Its translation: CSAARGTSGTTDTQYF.

The chain employs TRBV2 and TRBJ2-5; D perhaps matches TRBD2 (6 bases). The length of the CDR3 is 13 residues. The germline V and J ends were trimmed by 8 bases and 5 bases, with 15 bases remaining between them. The germline V gene has CDR1 SNHLY and CDR2 FYNNEI. The DNA of the CDR3 is TGTGCCAGCTACCACGGGGGACTCGAGACCCAGTACTTC. Its protein product is CASYHGGLETQYF.

Ten or more counts support this clonotype. CDR3 DNA sequence: TGTGCCAGCAGCTTAGCAGGGACCCGGGGAGCTTTCTTT. Translating gives CASSLAGTRGAFF. This chain connects TRBV7-2 to TRBJ1-1, with D perhaps matching TRBD1 (5 bases). Germline-derived CDR1 and CDR2 are SGHTA and FQGNSA. The CDR3 totals 13 residues. V dropped 0 bases and J dropped 10 bases, with 12 bases sitting between them.

This clonotype has a count of ten or more. V and J are TRBV12-3 or TRBV12-4 and TRBJ1-1; D possibly corresponds to TRBD1 (5 bases). The CDR3 is 13 residues long. V was shortened by 1 base and J by 11 bases, with 14 bases between the two germline ends. CDR3 sequence: CASSLGEGVKAFF. The CDR3 coding sequence is TGTGCCAGCAGTTTAGGCGAAGGGGTGAAGGCTTTCTTT.

Of note for this clonotype: A much larger clone is a single base away; this may be a read error. This chain links TRBV5-1 with TRBJ2-5; possibly TRBD2 for D (6 bases). CDR3 length: 15 amino acids. Germline V CDR1 and CDR2: SGHRS, YFSETQ. The V end was cut by 7 bases, the J end by 5 bases, with 21 bases between. CDR3 sequence: CASQEGLVMGETQYF. The CDR3 DNA is TGCGCCAGCCAGGAGGGGCTCGTCATGGGGGAGACCCAGTACTTC.

Note on this clonotype: It may be a read error: a sequence one base away is much more abundant. The chain has TRBV7-9 and TRBJ2-6; no clear D gene. Germline values: CDR1 SEHNR, CDR2 FQNEAQ (reference sequence). V was pared by 3 bases and J by 0 bases, with 6 bases between. The CDR3 totals 15 residues. The CDR3 is CASSFSSSGANVLTF. The CDR3 coding sequence is TGTGCCAGCAGCTTTTCATCCTCTGGGGCCAACGTCCTGACTTTC.

The chain employs TRBV10-3 and TRBJ1-1; weak D call: TRBD1 (6 bases). The CDR3 is made up of 14 amino acids. Germline-derived CDR1 and CDR2 are ENHRY and SYGVKD. The ends were cut back, 6 bases at V and 3 bases at J, with 14 bases in the middle. CDR3 sequence reads: CAISPLQGDTEAFF. CDR3 nucleotide sequence: TGTGCCATCAGCCCCCTACAGGGCGACACTGAAGCTTTCTTT.

This clonotype has only a few counts. The junction differs from germline at one of its ends, possibly a read error. The chain recombines TRBV5-1 with TRBJ1-1; no definite D call. The CDR3 has 12 amino acids. CDR1 SGHRS and CDR2 YFSETQ come from the germline V gene. CDR3 bases: TGTGCCAGCAGCCTAGATGGGACTGAAGCTTTCTTT. It encodes CASSLDGTEAFF.

The chain couples TRBV7-9 to TRBJ1-2, with a tentative D call TRBD1 (6 bases). This CDR3 is 15 amino acids long. Germline V gene sequence: CDR1 SEHNR, CDR2 FQNEAQ (reference sequence). The germline V and J ends were trimmed by 3 bases and 8 bases, with 19 bases remaining between them. CDR3 region: CASSLGQGFMGGYTF. CDR3 nucleotide sequence: TGTGCCAGCAGCTTGGGGCAGGGGTTTATGGGCGGCTACACCTTC. Combining the CDR3 with reference TRBV7-9 and TRBJ1-2 gives the whole variable domain DTGVSQNPRHKITKRGQNVTFRCDPISEHNRLYWYRQTLGQGPEFLTYFQNEAQLEKSRLLSDRFSAERPKGSFSTLEIQRTEQGDSAMYLCASSLGQGFMGGYTFGSGTRLTVV.

This clonotype was seen more than once but under ten times. V and J are TRBV10-1 and TRBJ1-6; 10 bases fit TRBD1. The CDR3 has 15 residues. V shed 2 bases, J shed 7 bases, and the junction held 2 bases outside the gene matches. The germline gives CDR1 WNHNN, CDR2 SYGVQD (reference sequence). CDR3 residues: CASSEGDRGNSPLHF. For the CDR3, the DNA is TGCGCCAGCAGTGAGGGGGACAGGGGAAATTCACCCCTCCACTTT.

The V call is TRBV18, the J call TRBJ2-2; possible D gene TRBD1, 7 bases. V shed 4 bases and J shed 7 bases, with 16 bases lying between them. In germline, CDR1 is KGHSH, CDR2 LQKENI. This CDR3 comprises 15 residues. The CDR3 spells CASSRRQGGNGELFF. In DNA, the CDR3 is TGTGCCAGCTCACGGCGACAGGGAGGAAACGGGGAGCTGTTTTTT.

V usage is TRBV10-3 and J usage is TRBJ2-1, with D perhaps TRBD1 (5 bases). Germline CDR1 reads ENHRY; CDR2 reads SYGVKD. V lost 3 bases, J lost 9 bases, and 15 bases lay in between. This CDR3 spans 14 amino acids. This CDR3 is CAISDATANTEQFF. DNA for the CDR3: TGTGCCATCAGTGACGCGACAGCTAACACTGAGCAGTTCTTC.